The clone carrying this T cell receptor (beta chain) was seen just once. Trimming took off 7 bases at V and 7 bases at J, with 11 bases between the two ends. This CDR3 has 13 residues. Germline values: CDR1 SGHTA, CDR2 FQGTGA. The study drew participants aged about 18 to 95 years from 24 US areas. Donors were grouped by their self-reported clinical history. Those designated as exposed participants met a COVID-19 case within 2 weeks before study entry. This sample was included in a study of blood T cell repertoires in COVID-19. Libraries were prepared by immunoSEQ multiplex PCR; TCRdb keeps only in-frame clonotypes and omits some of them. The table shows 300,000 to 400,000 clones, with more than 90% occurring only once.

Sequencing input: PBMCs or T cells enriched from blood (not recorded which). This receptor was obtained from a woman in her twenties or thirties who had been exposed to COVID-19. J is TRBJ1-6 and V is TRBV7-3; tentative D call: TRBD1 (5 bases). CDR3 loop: CASTSGPNSPLHF. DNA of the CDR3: TGTGCCAGCACCTCAGGGCCAAATTCACCCCTCCACTTT. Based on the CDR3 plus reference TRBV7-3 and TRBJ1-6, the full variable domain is GAGVSQTPSNKVTEKGKYVELRCDPISGHTALYWYRQSLGQGPEFLIYFQGTGAADDSGLPNDRFFAVRPEGSVSTLKIQRTERGDSAVYLCASTSGPNSPLHFGNGTRLTVT.